This T cell receptor (beta chain) originates from a study of control samples from healthy donors and cancer patients. This CDR3 contains 14 residues. The germline V gene has CDR1 SGHDN and CDR2 FVKESK. The V end was cut by 3 bases, the J end by 3 bases, with 9 bases between. Libraries were prepared by immunoSEQ multiplex PCR; TCRdb keeps only in-frame clonotypes and omits some of them. Here the sample spans fewer than 200,000 clones, nearly 90% being singletons. The receptor was isolated from a woman aged 45-65 years in good health. Specimen: blood. The chain has TRBV14 and TRBJ1-5; possibly TRBD1 for D (6 bases). CDR3 region: CASSQAGANQPQHF. CDR3 DNA: TGTGCCAGCAGCCAGGCAGGGGCCAATCAGCCCCAGCATTTT.